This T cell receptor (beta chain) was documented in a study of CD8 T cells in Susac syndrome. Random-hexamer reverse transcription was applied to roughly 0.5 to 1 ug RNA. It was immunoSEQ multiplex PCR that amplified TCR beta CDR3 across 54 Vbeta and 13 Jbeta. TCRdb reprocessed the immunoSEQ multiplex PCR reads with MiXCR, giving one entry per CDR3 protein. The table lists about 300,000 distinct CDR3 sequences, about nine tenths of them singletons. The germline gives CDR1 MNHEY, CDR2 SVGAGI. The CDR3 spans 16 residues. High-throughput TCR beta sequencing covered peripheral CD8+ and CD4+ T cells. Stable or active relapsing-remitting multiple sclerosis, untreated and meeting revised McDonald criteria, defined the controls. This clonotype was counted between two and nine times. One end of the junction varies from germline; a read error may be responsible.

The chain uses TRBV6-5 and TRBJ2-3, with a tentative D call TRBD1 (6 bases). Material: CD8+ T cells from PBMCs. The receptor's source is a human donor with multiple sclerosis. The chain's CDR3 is CASSDSRTEGADTQYF. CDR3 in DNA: TGTGCCAGCAGTGACTCGAGAACAGAGGGGGCAGATACGCAGTATTTT.